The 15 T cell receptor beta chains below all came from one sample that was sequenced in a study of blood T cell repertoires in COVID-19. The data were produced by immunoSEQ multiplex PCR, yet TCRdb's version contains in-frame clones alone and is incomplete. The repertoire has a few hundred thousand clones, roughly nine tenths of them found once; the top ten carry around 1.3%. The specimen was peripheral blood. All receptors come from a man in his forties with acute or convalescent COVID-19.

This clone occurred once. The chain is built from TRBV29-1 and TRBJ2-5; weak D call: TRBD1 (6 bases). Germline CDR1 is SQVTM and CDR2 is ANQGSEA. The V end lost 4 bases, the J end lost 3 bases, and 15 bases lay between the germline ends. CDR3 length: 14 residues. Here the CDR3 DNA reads TGCAGCGTTGCAGGGGCAGAAATTAAAGAGACCCAGTACTTC. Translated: CSVAGAEIKETQYF.

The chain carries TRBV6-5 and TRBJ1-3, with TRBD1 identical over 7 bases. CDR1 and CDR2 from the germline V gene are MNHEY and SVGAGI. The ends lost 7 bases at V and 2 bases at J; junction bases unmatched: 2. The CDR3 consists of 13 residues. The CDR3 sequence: CASKGAAGNTIYF. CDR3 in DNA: TGTGCCAGCAAGGGGGCGGCTGGAAACACCATATATTTT.

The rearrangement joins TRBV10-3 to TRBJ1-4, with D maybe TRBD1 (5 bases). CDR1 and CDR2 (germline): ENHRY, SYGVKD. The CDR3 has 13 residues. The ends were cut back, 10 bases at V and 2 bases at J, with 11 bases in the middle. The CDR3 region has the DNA TGTGCCACCACGGACAAGACTAATGAAAAACTGTTTTTT. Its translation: CATTDKTNEKLFF.

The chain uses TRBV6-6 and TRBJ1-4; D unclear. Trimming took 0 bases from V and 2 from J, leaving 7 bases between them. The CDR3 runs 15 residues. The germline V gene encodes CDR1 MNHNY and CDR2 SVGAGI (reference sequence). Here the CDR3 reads CASSYSSATNEKLFF. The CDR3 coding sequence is TGTGCCAGCAGTTACTCAAGCGCCACTAATGAAAAACTGTTTTTT.

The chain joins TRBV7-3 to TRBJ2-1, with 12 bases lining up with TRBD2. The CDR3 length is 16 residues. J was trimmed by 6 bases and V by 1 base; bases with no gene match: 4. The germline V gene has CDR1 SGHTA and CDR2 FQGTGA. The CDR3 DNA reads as TGTGCCAGCAGCTTAATCGGACTAGCGGGAAGCAATGAGCAGTTCTTC. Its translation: CASSLIGLAGSNEQFF.

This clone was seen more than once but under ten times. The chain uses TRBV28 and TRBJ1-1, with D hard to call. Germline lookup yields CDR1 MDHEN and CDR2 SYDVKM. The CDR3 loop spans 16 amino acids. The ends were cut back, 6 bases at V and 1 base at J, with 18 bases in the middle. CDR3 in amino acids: CASSNPSRKSNTEAFF. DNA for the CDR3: TGTGCCAGCAGCAACCCCTCTAGAAAATCGAACACTGAAGCTTTCTTT.

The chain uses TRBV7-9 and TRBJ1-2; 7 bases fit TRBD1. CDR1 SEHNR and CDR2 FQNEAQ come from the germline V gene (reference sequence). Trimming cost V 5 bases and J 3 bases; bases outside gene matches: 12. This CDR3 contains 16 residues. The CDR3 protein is CASSPVRDSDYYGYTF. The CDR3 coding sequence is TGTGCCAGCAGCCCAGTTCGGGACAGCGATTACTATGGCTACACCTTC.

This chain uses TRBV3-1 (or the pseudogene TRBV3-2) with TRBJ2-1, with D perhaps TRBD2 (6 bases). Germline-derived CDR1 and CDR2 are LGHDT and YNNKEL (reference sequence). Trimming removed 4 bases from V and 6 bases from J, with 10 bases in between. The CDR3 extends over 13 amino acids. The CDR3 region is CASSRDWANEQFF. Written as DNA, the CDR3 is TGTGCCAGCAGCCGGGACTGGGCCAATGAGCAGTTCTTC.

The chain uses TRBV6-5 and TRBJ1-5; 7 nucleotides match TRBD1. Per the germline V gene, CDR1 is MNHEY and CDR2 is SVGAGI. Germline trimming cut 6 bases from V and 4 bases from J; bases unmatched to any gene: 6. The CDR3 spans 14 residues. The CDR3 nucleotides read TGTGCCAGCAGATCGGGGACAGATAATCAGCCCCAGCATTTT. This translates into CASRSGTDNQPQHF.

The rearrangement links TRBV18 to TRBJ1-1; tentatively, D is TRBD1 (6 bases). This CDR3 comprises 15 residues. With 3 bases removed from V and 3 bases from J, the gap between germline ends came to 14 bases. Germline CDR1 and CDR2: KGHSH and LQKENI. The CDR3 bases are TGTGCCAGCTCACCTGCGCAGGGGTACGACACTGAAGCTTTCTTT. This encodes CASSPAQGYDTEAFF.

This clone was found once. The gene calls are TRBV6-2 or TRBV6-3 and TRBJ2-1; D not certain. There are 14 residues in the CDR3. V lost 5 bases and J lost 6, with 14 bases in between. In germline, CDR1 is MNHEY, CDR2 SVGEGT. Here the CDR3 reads CASSHDDSANEQFF. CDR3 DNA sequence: TGTGCCAGCAGTCATGATGACTCCGCCAATGAGCAGTTCTTC.

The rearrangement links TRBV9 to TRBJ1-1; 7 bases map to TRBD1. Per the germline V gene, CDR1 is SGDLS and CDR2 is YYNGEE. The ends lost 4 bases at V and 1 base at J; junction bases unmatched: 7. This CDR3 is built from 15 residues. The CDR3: CASSPWTGRNTEAFF. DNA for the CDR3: TGTGCCAGCAGCCCCTGGACAGGCCGGAACACTGAAGCTTTCTTT.

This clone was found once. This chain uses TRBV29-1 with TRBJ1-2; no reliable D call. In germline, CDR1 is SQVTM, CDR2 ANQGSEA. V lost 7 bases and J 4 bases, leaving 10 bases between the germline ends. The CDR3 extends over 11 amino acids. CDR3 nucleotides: TGCAGCGCTTATGAGGCCTATGGCTACACCTTC. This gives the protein CSAYEAYGYTF.

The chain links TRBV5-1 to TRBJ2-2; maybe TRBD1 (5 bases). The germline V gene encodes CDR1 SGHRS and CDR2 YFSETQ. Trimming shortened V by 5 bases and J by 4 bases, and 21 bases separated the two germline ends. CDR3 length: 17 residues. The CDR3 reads CASSLRIGDSITGELFF. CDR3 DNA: TGCGCCAGCAGTTTGAGGATAGGCGACAGCATCACCGGGGAGCTGTTTTTT.

CDR3: CASSVAGAFHGYTF. CDR3 bases: TGTGCCAGCAGCGTCGCAGGGGCGTTCCATGGCTACACCTTC. The genes are TRBV9 and TRBJ1-2; D is perhaps TRBD1 (6 bases). The CDR3 is 14 residues long. Per germline, CDR1 SGDLS and CDR2 YYNGEE. Trimming pared 2 bases from V and 6 bases from J, leaving 14 bases between.